This record concerns one T cell receptor (beta chain) sequence. This clone was counted a few times. No qualities accompany the bases; no much larger clone lies one base away. The library was made by the immunoSEQ multiplex PCR assay. For most patients, genomic DNA was isolated using the Qiagen DNeasy Blood and Tissue Kit and was shipped frozen to Adaptive Biotechnologies for TCR sequencing. High-throughput TCR-beta CDR3 sequencing of genomic DNA from most patients was performed by Adaptive Biotechnologies. Per the source publication's procedure: Adaptive's ImmunoSEQ software supplied the TCR sequencing data for more than 15 patients, while MiXCR and VDJtools were used to process a few other patients. To correct CD4 versus CD8 sorting errors, any sequence found in both subsets at a frequency ratio below 5:1 was removed. CDR3 nucleotide sequences shared between donor and recipient were removed because the origin of such sequences could not be assigned. To count as alloreactive, a clone needed at least 2-fold expansion over unstimulated cells and a minimum CFSE-low frequency of 0.002% (template counts) or 0.001% (read counts). Clones detected in sequenced pre-transplant spleen, lymph node, or MLR CFSE-low populations of the donor or recipient were defined as mappable. Cumulative frequency of alloreactive clones was calculated as a percentage of all sequences weighted by copy number. TCRdb limited this immuneACCESS table to in-frame rearrangements with V and J called. A share of clones is missing; checked studies link under half to unresolved V genes, and the rest is unexplained. V and J calls and clone size are given by that table; D and trimming were obtained from the DNA. This sample lists more than 10,000 clones; around 32% were detected once. The ten largest clones represent around 1.9% of the sample.

What the time point label conveys for this sample: cells obtained before transplantation from donor or recipient. Mixed lymphocyte reactions plated some 200,000 CFSE-labeled pre-transplant responders with some 200,000 irradiated violet-dye-labeled stimulators and were cultured for six to seven days. Proliferating CD3+CD4+CFSE-low and CD3+CD8+CFSE-low responder cells were FACS-sorted on a BD Influx sorter after the mixed lymphocyte reaction. The data were obtained in a study of graft-versus-host responses after intestinal transplantation (dated by TCRdb to the early 2020s). About the study as a whole: The transplants that recipients received were multivisceral, liver-intestinal, or isolated intestinal. Anti-thymocyte globulin induction was given to all recipients, followed by maintenance tacrolimus and steroids for approximately three years. After intestinal transplantation, graft-versus-host and host-versus-graft alloreactive T cell clones in the graft, circulation and bone marrow were tracked using bulk TCR-beta CDR3 sequencing. To identify alloreactive clones, pre-transplant mixed lymphocyte reaction products were sequenced and then compared with unstimulated pre-transplant donor and recipient T cells. A cohort of under 30 intestinal transplant recipients, including one retransplant, was enrolled, and a few patients lacking pretransplant specimens were excluded. Donor T cell macrochimerism was defined as a peak of at least 4% donor T cells among recipient peripheral blood mononuclear cells. Rather than being sequenced by the commercial service, samples from a few later patients were sequenced in-house on an Illumina MiSeq and processed with MiXCR. What the research found in general, with its limitations: GvH clones were detected in recipient bone marrow, and some of these GvH clones were observed earlier in ileal mucosa or blood, consistent with an intestinal mucosal origin. In the allografts of patients with donor T cell macrochimerism, GvH to HvG T cell clonal ratios were high. Conclusions were limited by the relatively low number and heterogeneity of intestinal transplant patients. Early after transplant, peak levels of circulating GvH clones were associated with declines in HvG clones.

Ends trimmed: V by 2 bases, J by 2 bases; bases unmatched to a gene: 3. Reading the germline V gene gives CDR1 SGHTA and CDR2 FQGNSA. The CDR3 runs 15 amino acids, cysteine and phenylalanine included. Of all the DNA, just the CDR3 is kept, 45 bases in frame from base 1. The source is a human patient who was an organ donor for intestinal transplantation. The rearrangement combines TRBV7-2 with TRBJ2-3, with 8 bases matching TRBD2. Material: alloreactive CD4+ T cells from a mixed lymphocyte reaction culture, obtained before transplantation. The cell subset or site label, as the study defines it: CFSE-low proliferating T cells sorted from approximately six-day pre-transplant mixed lymphocyte reaction (GvH or HvG direction). The CDR3 protein sequence reads: CASSLWRGVTDTQYF. The DNA sequence reads TGTGCCAGCAGCTTATGGCGGGGGGTCACAGATACGCAGTATTTT.